This T cell receptor beta chain originates from a study of cytomegalovirus exposure and HLA in healthy donors. Trimming took off 5 bases at V and 5 bases at J, with 15 bases between the two ends. Germline assignment: CDR1 SSHAT and CDR2 FNYEAQ (reference sequence). The CDR3 is 14 residues long. Researchers ran the PCR with 60 Vbeta and 13 Jbeta primers. Sequenced by immunoSEQ multiplex PCR; TCRdb stores in-frame clones only, minus some. This table holds some 130,000 clones, around 80% found once. Material: PBMCs. The receptor's source is a man between 25 and 39 years old in good health and CMV-seronegative. The chain links TRBV7-7 to TRBJ2-5; D is possibly TRBD1 (5 bases). The CDR3 reads CASSPRYQGETQYF. The CDR3 DNA reads TGTGCCAGCAGCCCCAGATACCAGGGTGAGACCCAGTACTTC.